The T cell receptor beta chain described here comes from a study of cytomegalovirus exposure and HLA in healthy donors. PCR involved 60 Vbeta and 13 Jbeta primers. Assay: immunoSEQ multiplex PCR; the TCRdb copy retains only in-frame clones and omits some. The table shows 140,000 or so clones, with roughly 80% occurring only once. Germline-derived CDR1 and CDR2 are DFQATT and SNEGSKA (reference sequence). This CDR3 is 11 amino acids long. This TCR was recovered from a woman aged 40-49 years in good health and CMV-seronegative. This rearrangement joins TRBV20-1 to TRBJ1-2, with TRBD1 identical over 7 bases. The sequenced sample was PBMCs. The CDR3 bases are TGCAAGGGGGGACAGAACTATGGCTACACCTTC. Residues: CKGGQNYGYTF.